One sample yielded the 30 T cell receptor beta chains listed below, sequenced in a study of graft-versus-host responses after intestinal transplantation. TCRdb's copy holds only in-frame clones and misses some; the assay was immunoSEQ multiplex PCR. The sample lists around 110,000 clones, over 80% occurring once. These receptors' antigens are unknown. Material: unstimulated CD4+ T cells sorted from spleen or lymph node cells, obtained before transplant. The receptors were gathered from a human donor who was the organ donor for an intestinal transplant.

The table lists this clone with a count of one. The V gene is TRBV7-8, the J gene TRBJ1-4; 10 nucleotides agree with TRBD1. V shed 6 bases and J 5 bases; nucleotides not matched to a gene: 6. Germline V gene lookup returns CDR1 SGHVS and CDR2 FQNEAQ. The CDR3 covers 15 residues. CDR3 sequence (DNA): TGTGCCAGCAGAGATCTGGGACAGGGGAATGAAAAACTGTTTTTT. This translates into CASRDLGQGNEKLFF.

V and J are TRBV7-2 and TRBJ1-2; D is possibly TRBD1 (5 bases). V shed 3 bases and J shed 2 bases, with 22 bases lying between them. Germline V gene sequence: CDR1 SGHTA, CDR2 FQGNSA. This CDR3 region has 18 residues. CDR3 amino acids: CASSLGGAGRRKNYGYTF. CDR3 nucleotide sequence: TGTGCCAGCAGCTTGGGGGGTGCGGGGCGGCGGAAAAACTATGGCTACACCTTC.

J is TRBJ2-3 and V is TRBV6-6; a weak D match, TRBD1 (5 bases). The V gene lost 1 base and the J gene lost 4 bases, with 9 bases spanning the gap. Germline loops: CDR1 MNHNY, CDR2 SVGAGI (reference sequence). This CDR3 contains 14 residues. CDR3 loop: CASSYWGLSDTQYF. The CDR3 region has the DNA TGTGCCAGCAGTTACTGGGGCCTGTCAGATACGCAGTATTTT.

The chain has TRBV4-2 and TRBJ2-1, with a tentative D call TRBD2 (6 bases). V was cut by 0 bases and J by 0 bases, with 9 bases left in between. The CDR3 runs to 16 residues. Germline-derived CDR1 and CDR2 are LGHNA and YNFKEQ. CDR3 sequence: CASSQDHGSSYNEQFF. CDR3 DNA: TGTGCCAGCAGCCAAGATCACGGGAGCTCCTACAATGAGCAGTTCTTC.

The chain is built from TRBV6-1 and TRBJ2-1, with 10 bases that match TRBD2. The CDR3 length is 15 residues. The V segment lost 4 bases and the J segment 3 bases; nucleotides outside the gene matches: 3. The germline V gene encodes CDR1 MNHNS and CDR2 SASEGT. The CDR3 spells CASSVGLAVYNEQFF. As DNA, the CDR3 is TGTGCCAGCAGTGTAGGACTAGCGGTCTACAATGAGCAGTTCTTC.

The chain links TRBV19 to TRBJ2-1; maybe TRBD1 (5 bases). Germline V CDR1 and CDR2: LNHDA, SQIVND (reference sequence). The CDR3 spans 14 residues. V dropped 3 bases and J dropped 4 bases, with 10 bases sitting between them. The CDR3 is CASSIRGGYNEQFF. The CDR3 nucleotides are TGTGCCAGTAGTATTAGGGGTGGATACAATGAGCAGTTCTTC.

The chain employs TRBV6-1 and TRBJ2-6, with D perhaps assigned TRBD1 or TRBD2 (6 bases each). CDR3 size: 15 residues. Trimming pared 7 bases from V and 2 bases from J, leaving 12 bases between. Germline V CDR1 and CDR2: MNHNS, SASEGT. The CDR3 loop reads CASTQGGTGANVLTF. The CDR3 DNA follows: TGTGCCAGCACTCAAGGGGGGACTGGGGCCAACGTCCTGACTTTC.

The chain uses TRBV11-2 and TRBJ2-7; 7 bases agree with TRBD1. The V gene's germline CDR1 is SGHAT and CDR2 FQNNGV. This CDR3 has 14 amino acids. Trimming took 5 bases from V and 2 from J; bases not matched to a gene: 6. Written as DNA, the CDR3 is TGTGCCAGCAGCGGGGGACAGTCGACCTACGAGCAGTACTTC. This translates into CASSGGQSTYEQYF.

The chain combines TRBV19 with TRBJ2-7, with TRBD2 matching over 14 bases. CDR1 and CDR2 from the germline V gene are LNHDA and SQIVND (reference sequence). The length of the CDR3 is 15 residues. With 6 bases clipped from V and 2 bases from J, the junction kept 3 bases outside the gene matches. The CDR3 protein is CASSLTSGRAYEQYF. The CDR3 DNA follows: TGTGCCAGTAGCTTGACTAGCGGGAGGGCCTACGAGCAGTACTTC.

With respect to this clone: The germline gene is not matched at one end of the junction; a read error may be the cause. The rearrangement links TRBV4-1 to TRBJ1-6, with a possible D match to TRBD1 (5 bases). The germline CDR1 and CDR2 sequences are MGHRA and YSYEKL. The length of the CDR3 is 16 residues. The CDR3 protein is CASRQLDPEYNSPLHF. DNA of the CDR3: TGTGCCAGCAGACAGCTTGACCCAGAATATAATTCACCCCTCCACTTT.

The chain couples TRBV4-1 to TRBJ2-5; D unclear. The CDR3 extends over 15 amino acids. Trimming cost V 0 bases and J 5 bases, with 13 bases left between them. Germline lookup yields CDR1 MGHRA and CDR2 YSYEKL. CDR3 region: CASSQDRVVGETQYF. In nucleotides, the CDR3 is TGCGCCAGCAGCCAAGATCGGGTTGTGGGGGAGACCCAGTACTTC.

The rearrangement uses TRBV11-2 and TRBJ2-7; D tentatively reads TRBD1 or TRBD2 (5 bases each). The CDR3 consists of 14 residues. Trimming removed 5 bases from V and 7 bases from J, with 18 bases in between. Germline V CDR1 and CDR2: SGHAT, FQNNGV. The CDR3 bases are TGTGCCAGCAGCCTCATCACGGGACGAGGGGAGCAGTACTTC. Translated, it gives CASSLITGRGEQYF.

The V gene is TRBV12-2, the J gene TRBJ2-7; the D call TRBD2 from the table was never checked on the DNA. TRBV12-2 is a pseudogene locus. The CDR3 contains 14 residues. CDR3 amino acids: CASRLAVTLYEQYF. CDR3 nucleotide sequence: TGTGCAAGTCGCTTAGCTGTGACTCTCTACGAGCAGTACTTC.

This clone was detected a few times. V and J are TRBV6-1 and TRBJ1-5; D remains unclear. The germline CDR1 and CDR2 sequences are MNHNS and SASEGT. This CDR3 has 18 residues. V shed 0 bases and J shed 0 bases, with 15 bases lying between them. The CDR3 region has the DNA TGTGCCAGCAGTGAAGCAGGCCTCCAGTGGGCTAGCAATCAGCCCCAGCATTTT. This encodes CASSEAGLQWASNQPQHF.

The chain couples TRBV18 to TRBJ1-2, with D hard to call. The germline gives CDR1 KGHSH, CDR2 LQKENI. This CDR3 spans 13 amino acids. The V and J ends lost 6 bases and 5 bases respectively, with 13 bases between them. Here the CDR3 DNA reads TGTGCCAGCTCTACGGGCGTTGGATATGGCTACACCTTC. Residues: CASSTGVGYGYTF.

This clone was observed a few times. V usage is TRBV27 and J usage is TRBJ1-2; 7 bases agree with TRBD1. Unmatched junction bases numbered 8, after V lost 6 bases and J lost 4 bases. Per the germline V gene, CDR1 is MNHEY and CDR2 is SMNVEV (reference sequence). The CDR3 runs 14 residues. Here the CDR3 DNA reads TGTGCCAGCAGCCTTGACAGGGAACTCTATGGCTACACCTTC. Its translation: CASSLDRELYGYTF.

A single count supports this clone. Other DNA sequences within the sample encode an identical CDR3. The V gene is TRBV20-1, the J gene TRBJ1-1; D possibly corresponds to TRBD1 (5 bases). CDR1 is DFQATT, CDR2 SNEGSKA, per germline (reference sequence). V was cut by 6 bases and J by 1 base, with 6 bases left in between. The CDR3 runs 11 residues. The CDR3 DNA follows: TGCAGTGCCGGACAGAACACTGAAGCTTTCTTT. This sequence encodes CSAGQNTEAFF.

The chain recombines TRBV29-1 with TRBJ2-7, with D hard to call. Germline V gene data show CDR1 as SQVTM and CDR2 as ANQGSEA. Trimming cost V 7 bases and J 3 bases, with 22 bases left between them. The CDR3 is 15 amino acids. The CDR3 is CSASDLPRSGYEQYF. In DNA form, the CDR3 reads TGCAGCGCCTCTGACCTCCCTAGGTCGGGCTACGAGCAGTACTTC.

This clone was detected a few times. CDR3 sequence: CASTSRGSSGNTIYF. The CDR3 DNA is TGTGCCAGTACCTCCAGGGGGAGTTCTGGAAACACCATATATTTT. V usage is TRBV19 and J usage is TRBJ1-3, with TRBD1 identical over 7 bases. Germline CDR1 is LNHDA and CDR2 is SQIVND (reference sequence). This CDR3 spans 15 amino acids. Trimming cost V 7 bases and J 1 base; bases outside gene matches: 7.

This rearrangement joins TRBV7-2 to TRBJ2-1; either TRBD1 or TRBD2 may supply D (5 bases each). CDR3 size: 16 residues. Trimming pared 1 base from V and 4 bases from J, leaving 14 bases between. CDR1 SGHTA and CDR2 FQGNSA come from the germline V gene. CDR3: CASSLVGTERYNEQFF. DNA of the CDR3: TGTGCCAGCAGCTTAGTGGGGACGGAGAGGTACAATGAGCAGTTCTTC.

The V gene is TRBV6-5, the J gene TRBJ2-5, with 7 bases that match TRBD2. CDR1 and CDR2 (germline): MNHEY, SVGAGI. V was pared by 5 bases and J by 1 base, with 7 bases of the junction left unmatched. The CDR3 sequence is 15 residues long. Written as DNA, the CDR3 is TGTGCCAGCAGTACACAGCGGGGCCGCCAAGAGACCCAGTACTTC. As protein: CASSTQRGRQETQYF.

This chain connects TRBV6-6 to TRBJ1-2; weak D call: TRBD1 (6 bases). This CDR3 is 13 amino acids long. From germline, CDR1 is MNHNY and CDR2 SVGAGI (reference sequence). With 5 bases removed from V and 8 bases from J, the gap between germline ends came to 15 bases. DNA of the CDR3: TGTGCCAGCAGTCTAGGGGGGGCGCGAGGCTACACCTTC. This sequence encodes CASSLGGARGYTF.

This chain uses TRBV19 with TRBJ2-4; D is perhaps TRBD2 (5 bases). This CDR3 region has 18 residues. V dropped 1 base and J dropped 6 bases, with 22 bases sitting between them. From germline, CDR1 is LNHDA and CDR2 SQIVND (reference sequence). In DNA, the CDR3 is TGTGCCAGTAGTATAGGTACTAGTCAGGTCGGGTTACGAAACATTCAGTACTTC. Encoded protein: CASSIGTSQVGLRNIQYF.

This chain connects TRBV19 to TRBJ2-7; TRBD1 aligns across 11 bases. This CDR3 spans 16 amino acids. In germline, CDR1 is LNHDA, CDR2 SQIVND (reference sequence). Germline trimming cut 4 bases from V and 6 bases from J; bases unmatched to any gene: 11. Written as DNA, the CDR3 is TGTGCCAGTAGTACCCTCCGTCCCGGGACAGGGGGCGAGCAGTACTTC. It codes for CASSTLRPGTGGEQYF.

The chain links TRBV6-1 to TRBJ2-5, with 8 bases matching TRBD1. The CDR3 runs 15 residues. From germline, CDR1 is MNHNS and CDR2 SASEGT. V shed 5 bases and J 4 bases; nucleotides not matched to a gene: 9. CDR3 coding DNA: TGTGCCAGCAGTCCGAAGGGCAGGGGGCTAGAGACCCAGTACTTC. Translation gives CASSPKGRGLETQYF.

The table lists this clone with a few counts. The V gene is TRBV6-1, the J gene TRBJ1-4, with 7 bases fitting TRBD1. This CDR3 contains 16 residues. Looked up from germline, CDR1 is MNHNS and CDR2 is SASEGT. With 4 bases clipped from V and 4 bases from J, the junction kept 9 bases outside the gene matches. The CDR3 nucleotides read TGTGCCAGCAGTGCAGACAGGGCTTCGGGTAATGAAAAACTGTTTTTT. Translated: CASSADRASGNEKLFF.

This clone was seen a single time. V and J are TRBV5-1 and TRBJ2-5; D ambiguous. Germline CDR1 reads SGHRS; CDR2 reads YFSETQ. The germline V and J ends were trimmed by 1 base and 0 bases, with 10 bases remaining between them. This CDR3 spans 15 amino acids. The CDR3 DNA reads TGCGCCAGCAGCTTGTCGGTGGGCAACCAAGAGACCCAGTACTTC. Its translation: CASSLSVGNQETQYF.

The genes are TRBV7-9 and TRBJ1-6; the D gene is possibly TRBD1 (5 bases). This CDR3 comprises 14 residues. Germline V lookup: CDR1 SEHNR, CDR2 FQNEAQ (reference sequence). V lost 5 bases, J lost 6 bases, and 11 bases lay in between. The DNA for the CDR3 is TGTGCCAGCAGCGCCGGGGGAAGTAATTCACCCCTCCACTTT. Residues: CASSAGGSNSPLHF. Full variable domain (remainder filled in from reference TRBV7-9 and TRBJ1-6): DTGVSQNPRHKITKRGQNVTFRCDPISEHNRLYWYRQTLGQGPEFLTYFQNEAQLEKSRLLSDRFSAERPKGSFSTLEIQRTEQGDSAMYLCASSAGGSNSPLHFGNGTRLTVT.

This CDR3 reads CASSEQGRTYNEQFF. The DNA for the CDR3 is TGTGCCAGCAGCGAACAGGGAAGGACCTACAATGAGCAGTTCTTC. V is TRBV6-1 and J is TRBJ2-1; the D gene is possibly TRBD1 (6 bases). Germline V CDR1 and CDR2: MNHNS, SASEGT. The CDR3 is 15 residues long. With 6 bases removed from V and 2 bases from J, the gap between germline ends came to 14 bases.

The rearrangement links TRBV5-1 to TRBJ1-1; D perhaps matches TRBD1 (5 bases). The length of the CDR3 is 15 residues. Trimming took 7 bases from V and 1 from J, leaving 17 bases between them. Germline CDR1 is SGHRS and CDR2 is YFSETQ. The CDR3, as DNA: TGCGCCAGCTCCTGGGGCAGGACTCAGAACACTGAAGCTTTCTTT. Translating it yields CASSWGRTQNTEAFF.